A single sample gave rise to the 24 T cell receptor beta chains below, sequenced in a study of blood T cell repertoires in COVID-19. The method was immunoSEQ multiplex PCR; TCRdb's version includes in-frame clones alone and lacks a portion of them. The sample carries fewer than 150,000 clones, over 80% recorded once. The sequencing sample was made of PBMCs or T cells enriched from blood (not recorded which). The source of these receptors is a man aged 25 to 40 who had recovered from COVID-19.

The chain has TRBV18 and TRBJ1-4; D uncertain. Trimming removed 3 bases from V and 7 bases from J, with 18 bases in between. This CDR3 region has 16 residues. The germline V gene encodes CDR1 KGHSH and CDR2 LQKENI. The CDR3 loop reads CASSPRGPPEGEKLFF. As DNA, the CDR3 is TGTGCCAGCTCACCTCGTGGGCCACCCGAAGGTGAAAAACTGTTTTTT.

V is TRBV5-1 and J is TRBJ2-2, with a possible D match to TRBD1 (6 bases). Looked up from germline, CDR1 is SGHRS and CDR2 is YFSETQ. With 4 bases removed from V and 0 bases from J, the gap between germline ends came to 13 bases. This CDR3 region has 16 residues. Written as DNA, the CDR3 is TGCGCCAGCAGCCCCGGGACACTCGCGAACACCGGGGAGCTGTTTTTT. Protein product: CASSPGTLANTGELFF.

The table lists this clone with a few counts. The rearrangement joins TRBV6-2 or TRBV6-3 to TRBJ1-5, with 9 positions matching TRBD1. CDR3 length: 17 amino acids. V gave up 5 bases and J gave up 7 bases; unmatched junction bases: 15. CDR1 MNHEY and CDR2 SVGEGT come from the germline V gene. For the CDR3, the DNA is TGTGCCAGCAGTCCGGGACAGGGAGATGTAGTTGGACAGCCCCAGCATTTT. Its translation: CASSPGQGDVVGQPQHF.

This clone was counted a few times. The CDR3 DNA reads TGTGCCAGCAGCCAAGCCGGGAGCTCGGGTCATTCACCCCTCCACTTT. Translating gives CASSQAGSSGHSPLHF. This rearrangement joins TRBV3-1 (or the pseudogene TRBV3-2) to TRBJ1-6, with no clear D. V was clipped by 1 base and J by 8 bases, with 15 bases between them. This CDR3 comprises 16 residues. Looked up from germline, CDR1 is LGHDT and CDR2 is YNNKEL (reference sequence).

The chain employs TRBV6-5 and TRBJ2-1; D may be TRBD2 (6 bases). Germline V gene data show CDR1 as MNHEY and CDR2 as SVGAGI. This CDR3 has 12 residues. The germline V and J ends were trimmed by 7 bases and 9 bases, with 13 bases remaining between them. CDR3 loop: CASTGLGGEQFF. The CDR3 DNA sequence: TGTGCCAGCACCGGCCTCGGGGGTGAGCAGTTCTTC.

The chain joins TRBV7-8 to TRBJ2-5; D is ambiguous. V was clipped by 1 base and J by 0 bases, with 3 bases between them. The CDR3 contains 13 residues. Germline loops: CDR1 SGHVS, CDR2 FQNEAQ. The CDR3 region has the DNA TGTGCCAGCAGCTTAGATAACCAAGAGACCCAGTACTTC. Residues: CASSLDNQETQYF.

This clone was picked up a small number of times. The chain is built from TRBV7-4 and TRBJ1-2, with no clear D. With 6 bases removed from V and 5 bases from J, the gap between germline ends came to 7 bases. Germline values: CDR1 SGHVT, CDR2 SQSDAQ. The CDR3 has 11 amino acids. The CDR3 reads CASRAVYGYTF. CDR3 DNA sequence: TGTGCCAGCAGGGCGGTATATGGCTACACCTTC.

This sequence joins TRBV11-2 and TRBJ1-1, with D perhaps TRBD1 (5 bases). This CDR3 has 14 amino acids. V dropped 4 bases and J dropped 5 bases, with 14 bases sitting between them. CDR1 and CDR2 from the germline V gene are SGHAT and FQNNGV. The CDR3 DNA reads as TGTGCCAGCAGCTGGGGGTATGCGGGGACTGAAGCTTTCTTT. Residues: CASSWGYAGTEAFF. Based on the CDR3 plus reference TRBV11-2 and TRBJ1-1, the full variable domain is EAGVAQSPRYKIIEKRQSVAFWCNPISGHATLYWYQQILGQGPKLLIQFQNNGVVDDSQLPKDRFSAERLKGVDSTLKIQPAKLEDSAVYLCASSWGYAGTEAFFGQGTRLTVV.

In DNA, the CDR3 is TGTGCCAGCTCACCAGGAGGAGGGGACAGGGTTGAAAAACTGTTTTTT. Translation: CASSPGGGDRVEKLFF. The chain carries TRBV18 and TRBJ1-4; TRBD1 matches 9 bases. Germline V CDR1 and CDR2: KGHSH, LQKENI. The CDR3 length is 16 residues. V gave up 2 bases and J gave up 7 bases; unmatched junction bases: 8. Based on the CDR3 plus reference TRBV18 and TRBJ1-4, the full variable domain is NAGVMQNPRHLVRRRGQEARLRCSPMKGHSHVYWYRQLPEEGLKFMVYLQKENIIDESGMPKERFSAEFPKEGPSILRIQQVVRGDSAAYFCASSPGGGDRVEKLFFGSGTQLSVL.

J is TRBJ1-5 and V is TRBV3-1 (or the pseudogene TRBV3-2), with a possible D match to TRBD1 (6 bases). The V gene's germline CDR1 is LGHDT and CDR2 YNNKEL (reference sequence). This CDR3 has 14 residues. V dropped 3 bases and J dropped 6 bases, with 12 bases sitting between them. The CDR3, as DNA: TGTGCCAGCAGCCAGGGGCAGGGGTTTCAGCCCCAGCATTTT. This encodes CASSQGQGFQPQHF.

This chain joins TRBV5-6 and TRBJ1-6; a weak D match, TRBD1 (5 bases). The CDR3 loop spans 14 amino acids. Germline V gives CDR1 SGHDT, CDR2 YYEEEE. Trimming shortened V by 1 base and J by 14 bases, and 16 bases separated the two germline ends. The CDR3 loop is CASSLQGRGMSLHF. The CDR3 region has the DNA TGTGCCAGCAGCTTGCAGGGAAGGGGTATGTCCCTCCACTTT.

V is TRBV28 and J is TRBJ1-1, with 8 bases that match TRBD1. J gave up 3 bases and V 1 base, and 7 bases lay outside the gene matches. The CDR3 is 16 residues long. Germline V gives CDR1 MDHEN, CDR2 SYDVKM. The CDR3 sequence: CASSLYGQGPYTEAFF. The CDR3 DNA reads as TGTGCCAGCAGTTTATATGGACAGGGACCCTACACTGAAGCTTTCTTT. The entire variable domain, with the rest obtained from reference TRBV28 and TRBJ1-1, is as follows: DVKVTQSSRYLVKRTGEKVFLECVQDMDHENMFWYRQDPGLGLRLIYFSYDVKMKEKGDIPEGYSVSREKKERFSLILESASTNQTSMYLCASSLYGQGPYTEAFFGQGTRLTVV.

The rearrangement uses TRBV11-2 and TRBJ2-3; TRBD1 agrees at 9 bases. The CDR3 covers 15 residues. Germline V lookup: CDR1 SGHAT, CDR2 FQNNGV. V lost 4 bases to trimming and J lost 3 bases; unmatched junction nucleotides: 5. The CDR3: CASSWRDRETDTQYF. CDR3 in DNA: TGTGCCAGCAGCTGGAGGGACAGGGAAACAGATACGCAGTATTTT. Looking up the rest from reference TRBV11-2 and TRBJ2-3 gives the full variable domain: EAGVAQSPRYKIIEKRQSVAFWCNPISGHATLYWYQQILGQGPKLLIQFQNNGVVDDSQLPKDRFSAERLKGVDSTLKIQPAKLEDSAVYLCASSWRDRETDTQYFGPGTRLTVL.

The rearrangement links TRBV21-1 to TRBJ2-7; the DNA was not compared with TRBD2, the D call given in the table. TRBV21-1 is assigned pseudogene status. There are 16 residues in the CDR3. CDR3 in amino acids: CASSKEGKASGYEQYF. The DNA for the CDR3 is TGTGCCAGCAGCAAAGAAGGAAAGGCTAGCGGGTACGAGCAGTACTTC.

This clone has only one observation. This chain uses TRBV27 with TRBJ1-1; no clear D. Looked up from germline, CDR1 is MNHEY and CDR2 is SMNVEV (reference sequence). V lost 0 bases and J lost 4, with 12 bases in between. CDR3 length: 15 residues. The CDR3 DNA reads TGTGCCAGCAGTTTATCCGGGGTATTGGGCACTGAAGCTTTCTTT. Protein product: CASSLSGVLGTEAFF.

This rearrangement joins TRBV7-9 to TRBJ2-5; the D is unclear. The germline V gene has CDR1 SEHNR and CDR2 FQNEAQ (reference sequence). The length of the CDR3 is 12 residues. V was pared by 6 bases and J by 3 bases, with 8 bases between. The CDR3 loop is CASSGEEETQYF. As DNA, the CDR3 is TGTGCCAGCAGTGGCGAGGAAGAGACCCAGTACTTC.

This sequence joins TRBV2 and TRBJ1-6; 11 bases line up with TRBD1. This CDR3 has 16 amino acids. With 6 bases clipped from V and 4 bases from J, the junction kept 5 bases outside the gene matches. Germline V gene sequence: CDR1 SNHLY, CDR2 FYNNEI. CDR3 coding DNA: TGTGCCAGCAGCGAGGGACAGGGGGTTTATAATTCACCCCTCCACTTT. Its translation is CASSEGQGVYNSPLHF.

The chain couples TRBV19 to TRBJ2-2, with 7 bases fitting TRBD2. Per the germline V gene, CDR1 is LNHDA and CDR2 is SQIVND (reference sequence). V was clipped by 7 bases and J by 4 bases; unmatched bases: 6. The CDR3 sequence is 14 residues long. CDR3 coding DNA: TGTGCCAGTATGCCGGGAGGCTTCACCGGGGAGCTGTTTTTT. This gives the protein CASMPGGFTGELFF.

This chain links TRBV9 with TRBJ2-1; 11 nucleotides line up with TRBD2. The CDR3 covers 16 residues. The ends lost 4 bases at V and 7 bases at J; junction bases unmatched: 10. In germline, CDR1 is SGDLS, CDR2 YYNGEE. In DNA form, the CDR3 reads TGTGCCAGCAGCCTAATACCGGGACTAGCGGAGAATGAGCAGTTCTTC. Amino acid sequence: CASSLIPGLAENEQFF.

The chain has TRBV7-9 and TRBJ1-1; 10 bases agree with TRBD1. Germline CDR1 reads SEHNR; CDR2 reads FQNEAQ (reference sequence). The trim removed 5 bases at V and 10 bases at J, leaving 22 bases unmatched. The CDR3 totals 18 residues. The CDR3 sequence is CASSTTGGAATKPRRAFF. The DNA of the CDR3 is TGTGCCAGCAGCACGACAGGGGGCGCTGCGACAAAGCCCCGCAGAGCTTTCTTT.

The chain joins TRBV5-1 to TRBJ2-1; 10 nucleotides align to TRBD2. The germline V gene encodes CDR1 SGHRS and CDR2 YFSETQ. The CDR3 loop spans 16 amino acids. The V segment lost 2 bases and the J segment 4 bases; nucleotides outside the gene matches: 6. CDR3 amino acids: CASSFPSGSSYNEQFF. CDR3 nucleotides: TGCGCCAGCAGCTTCCCTAGCGGGAGTTCGTACAATGAGCAGTTCTTC.

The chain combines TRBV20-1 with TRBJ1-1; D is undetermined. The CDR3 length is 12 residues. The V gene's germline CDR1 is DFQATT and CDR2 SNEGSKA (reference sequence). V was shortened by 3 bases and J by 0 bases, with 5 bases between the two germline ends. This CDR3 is CSASSMNTEAFF. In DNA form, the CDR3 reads TGCAGTGCTAGTTCCATGAACACTGAAGCTTTCTTT.

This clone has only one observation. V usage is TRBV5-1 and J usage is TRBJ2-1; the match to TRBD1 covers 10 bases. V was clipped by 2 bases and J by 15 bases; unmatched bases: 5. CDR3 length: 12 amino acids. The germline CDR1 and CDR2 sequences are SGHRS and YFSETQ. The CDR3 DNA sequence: TGCGCCAGCAGCTTAGACAGGGGGCGCCGGTTCTTC. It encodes CASSLDRGRRFF.

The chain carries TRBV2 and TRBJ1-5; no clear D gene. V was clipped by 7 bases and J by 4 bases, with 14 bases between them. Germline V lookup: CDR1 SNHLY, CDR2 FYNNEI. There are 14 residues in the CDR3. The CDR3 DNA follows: TGTGCCAGCACCGAAGGAGTTAATAATCAGCCCCAGCATTTT. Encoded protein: CASTEGVNNQPQHF. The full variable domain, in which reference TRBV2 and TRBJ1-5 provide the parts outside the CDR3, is EPEVTQTPSHQVTQMGQEVILRCVPISNHLYFYWYRQILGQKVEFLVSFYNNEISEKSEIFDDQFSVERPDGSNFTLKIRSTKLEDSAMYFCASTEGVNNQPQHFGDGTRLSIL.